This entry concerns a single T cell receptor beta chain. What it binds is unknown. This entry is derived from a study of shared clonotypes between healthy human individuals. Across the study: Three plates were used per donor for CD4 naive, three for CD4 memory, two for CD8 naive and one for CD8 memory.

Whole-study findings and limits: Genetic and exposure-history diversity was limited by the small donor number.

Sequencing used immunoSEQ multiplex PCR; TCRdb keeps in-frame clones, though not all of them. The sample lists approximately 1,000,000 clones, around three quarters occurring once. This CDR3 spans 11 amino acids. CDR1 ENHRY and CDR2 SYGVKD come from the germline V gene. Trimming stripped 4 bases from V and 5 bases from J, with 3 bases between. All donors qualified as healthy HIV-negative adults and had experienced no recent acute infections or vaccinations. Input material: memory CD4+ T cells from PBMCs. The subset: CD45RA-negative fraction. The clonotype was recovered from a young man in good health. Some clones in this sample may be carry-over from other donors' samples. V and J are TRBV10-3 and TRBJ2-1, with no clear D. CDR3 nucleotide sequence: TGTGCCATCAGTGGGAACAATGAGCAGTTCTTC. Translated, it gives CAISGNNEQFF.